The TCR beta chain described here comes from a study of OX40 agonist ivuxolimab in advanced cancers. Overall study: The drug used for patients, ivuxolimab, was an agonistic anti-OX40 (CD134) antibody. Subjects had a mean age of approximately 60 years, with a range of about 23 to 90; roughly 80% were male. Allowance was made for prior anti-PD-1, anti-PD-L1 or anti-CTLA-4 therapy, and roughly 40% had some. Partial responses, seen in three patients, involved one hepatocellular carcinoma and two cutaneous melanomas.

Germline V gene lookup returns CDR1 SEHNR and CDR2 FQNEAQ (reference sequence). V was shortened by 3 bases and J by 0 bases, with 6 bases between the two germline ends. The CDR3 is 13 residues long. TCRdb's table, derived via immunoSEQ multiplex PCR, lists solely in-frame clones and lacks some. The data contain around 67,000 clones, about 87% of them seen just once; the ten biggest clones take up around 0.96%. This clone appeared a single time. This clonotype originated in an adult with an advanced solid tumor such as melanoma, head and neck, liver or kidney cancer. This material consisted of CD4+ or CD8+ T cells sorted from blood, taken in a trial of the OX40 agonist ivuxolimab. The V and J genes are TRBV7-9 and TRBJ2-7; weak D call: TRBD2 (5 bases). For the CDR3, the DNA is TGTGCCAGCAGCTTCGGGAACTCCTACGAGCAGTACTTC. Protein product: CASSFGNSYEQYF. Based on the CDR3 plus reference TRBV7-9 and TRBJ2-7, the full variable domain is DTGVSQNPRHKITKRGQNVTFRCDPISEHNRLYWYRQTLGQGPEFLTYFQNEAQLEKSRLLSDRFSAERPKGSFSTLEIQRTEQGDSAMYLCASSFGNSYEQYFGPGTRLTVT.